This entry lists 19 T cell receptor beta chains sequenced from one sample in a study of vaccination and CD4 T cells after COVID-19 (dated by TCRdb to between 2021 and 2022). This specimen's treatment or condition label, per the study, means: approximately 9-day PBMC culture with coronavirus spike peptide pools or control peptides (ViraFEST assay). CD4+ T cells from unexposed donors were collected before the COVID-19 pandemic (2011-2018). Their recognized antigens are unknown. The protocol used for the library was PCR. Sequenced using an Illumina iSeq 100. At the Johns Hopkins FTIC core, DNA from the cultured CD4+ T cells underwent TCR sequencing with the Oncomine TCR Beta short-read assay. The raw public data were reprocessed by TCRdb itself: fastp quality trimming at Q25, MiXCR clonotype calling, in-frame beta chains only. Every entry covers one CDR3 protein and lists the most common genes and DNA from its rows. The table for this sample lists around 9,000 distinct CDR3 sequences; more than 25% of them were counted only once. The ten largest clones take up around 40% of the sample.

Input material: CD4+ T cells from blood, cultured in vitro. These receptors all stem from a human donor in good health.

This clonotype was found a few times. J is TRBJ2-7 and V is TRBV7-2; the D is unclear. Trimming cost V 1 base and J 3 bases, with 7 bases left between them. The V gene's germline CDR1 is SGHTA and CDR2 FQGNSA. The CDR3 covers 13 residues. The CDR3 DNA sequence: TGTGCCAGCAGCTTAGACCCAAACTACGAGCAGTACTTC. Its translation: CASSLDPNYEQYF.

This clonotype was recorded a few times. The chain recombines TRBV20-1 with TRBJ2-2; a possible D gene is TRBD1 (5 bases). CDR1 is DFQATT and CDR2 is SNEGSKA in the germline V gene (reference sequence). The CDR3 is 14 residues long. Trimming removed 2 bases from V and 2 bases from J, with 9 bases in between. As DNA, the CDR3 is TGCAGTGCTAGACAGGGTAGCAACACCGGGGAGCTGTTTTTT. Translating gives CSARQGSNTGELFF.

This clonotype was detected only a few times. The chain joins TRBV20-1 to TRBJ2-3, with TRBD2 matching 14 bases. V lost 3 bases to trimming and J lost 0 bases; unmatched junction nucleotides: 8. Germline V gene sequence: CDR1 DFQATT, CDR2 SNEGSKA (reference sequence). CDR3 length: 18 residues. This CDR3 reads CSASKRLAGGPSTDTQYF. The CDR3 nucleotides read TGCAGTGCTAGTAAGAGACTAGCGGGGGGGCCTAGCACAGATACGCAGTATTTT.

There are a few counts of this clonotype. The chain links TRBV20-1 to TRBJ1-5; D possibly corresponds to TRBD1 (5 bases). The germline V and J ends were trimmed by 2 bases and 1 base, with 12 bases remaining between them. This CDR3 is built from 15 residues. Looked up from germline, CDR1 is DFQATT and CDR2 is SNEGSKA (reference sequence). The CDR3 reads CSARLPGGSNQPQHF. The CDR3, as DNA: TGCAGTGCTAGACTGCCGGGGGGAAGCAATCAGCCCCAGCATTTT.

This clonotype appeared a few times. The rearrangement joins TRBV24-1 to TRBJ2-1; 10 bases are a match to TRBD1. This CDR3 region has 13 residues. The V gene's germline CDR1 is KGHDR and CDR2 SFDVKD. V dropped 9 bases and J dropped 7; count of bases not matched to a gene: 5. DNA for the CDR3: TGTGCCACCTCTGGACAGGGGGGGAATGAGCAGTTCTTC. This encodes CATSGQGGNEQFF.

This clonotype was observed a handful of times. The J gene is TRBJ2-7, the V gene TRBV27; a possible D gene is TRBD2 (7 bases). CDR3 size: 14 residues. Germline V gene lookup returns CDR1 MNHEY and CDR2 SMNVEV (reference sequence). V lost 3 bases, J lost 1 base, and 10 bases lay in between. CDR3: CASSLRGLSYEQYF. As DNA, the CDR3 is TGTGCCAGCAGTTTGCGGGGGCTGTCCTACGAGCAGTACTTC.

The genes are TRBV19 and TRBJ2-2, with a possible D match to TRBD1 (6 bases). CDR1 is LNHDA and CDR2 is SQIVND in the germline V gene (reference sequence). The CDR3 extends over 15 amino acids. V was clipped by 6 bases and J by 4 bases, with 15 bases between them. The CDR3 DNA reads TGTGCCAGTAGCGTTCAGGGGCCTTCCACCGGGGAGCTGTTTTTT. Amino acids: CASSVQGPSTGELFF.

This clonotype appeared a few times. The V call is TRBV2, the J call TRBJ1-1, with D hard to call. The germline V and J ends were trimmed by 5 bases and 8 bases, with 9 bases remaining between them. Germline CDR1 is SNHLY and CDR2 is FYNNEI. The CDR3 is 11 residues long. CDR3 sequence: CASSLEVEAFF. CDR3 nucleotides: TGTGCCAGCAGTCTGGAGGTAGAAGCTTTCTTT.

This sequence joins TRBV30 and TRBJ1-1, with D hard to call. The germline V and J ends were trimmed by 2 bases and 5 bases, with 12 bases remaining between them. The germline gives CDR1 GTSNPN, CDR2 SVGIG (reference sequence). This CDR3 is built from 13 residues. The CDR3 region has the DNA TGTGCCTGGAGTCCTCCCCTGGCAACTGAAGCTTTCTTT. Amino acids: CAWSPPLATEAFF.

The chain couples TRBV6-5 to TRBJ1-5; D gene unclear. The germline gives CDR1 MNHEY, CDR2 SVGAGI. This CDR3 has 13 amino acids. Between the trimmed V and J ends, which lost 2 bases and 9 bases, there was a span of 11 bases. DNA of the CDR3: TGTGCCAGCAGTTACACCGGGGATTGGCCCCAGCATTTT. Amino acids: CASSYTGDWPQHF.

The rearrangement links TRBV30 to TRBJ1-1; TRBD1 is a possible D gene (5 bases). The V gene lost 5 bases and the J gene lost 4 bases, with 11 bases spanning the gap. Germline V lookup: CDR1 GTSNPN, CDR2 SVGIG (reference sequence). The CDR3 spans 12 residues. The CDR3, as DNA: TGTGCCTGGGGAAGGGGTTTCACTGAAGCTTTCTTT. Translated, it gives CAWGRGFTEAFF.

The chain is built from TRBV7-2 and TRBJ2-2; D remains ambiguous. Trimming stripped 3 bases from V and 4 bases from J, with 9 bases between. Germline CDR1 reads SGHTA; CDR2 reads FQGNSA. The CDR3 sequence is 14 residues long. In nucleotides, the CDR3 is TGTGCCAGCAGCTTTTATAGTATCACCGGGGAGCTGTTTTTT. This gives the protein CASSFYSITGELFF.

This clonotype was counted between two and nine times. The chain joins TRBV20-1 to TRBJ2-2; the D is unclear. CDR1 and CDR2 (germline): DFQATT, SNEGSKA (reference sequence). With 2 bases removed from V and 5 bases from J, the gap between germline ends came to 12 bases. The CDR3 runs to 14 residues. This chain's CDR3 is CSARSGPGTGELFF. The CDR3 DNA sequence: TGCAGTGCTAGATCAGGTCCCGGTACCGGGGAGCTGTTTTTT.

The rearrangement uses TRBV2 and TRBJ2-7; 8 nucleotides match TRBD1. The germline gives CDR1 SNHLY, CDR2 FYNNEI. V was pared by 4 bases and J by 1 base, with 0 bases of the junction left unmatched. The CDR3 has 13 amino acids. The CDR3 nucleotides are TGTGCCAGCAGTGGGACAGGGTCCTACGAGCAGTACTTC. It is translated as CASSGTGSYEQYF.

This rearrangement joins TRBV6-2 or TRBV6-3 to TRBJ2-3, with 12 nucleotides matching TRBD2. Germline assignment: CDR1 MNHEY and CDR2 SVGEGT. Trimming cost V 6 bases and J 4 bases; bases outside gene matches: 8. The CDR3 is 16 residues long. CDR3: CASRTPSGGAPDTQYF. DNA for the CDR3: TGTGCCAGCAGGACTCCTAGCGGGGGGGCCCCAGATACGCAGTATTTT.

The CDR3 spells CASSLLWTGSIRDTQYF. The CDR3 bases are TGTGCCAGCAGCTTATTGTGGACAGGGTCAATCCGAGATACGCAGTATTTT. The J gene is TRBJ2-3, the V gene TRBV7-9, with TRBD1 identical over 8 bases. V was pared by 2 bases and J by 5 bases, with 12 bases of the junction left unmatched. The CDR3 has 17 amino acids. CDR1 SEHNR and CDR2 FQNEAQ come from the germline V gene (reference sequence).

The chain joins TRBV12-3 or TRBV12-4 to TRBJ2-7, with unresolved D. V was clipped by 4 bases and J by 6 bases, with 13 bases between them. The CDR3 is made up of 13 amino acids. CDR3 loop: CASSSGVVFEQYF. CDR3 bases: TGTGCCAGCAGTTCCGGAGTGGTATTCGAGCAGTACTTC.

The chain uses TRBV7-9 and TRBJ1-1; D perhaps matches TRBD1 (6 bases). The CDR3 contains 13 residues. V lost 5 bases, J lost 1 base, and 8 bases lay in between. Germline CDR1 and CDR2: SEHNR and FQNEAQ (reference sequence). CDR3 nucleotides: TGTGCCAGCAGCATACAGGGGAACACTGAAGCTTTCTTT. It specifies CASSIQGNTEAFF. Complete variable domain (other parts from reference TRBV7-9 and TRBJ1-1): DTGVSQNPRHKITKRGQNVTFRCDPISEHNRLYWYRQTLGQGPEFLTYFQNEAQLEKSRLLSDRFSAERPKGSFSTLEIQRTEQGDSAMYLCASSIQGNTEAFFGQGTRLTVV.

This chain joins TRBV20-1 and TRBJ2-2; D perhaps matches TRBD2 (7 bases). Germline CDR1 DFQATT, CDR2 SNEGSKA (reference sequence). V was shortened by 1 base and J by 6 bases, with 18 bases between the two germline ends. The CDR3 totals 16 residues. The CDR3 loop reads CSARVGGLAAAGELFF. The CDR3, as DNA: TGCAGTGCTAGAGTGGGGGGGCTAGCGGCGGCCGGGGAGCTGTTTTTT.